There are many counts of the clone carrying this TCR beta chain. Its antigen is unidentified. The time point is: sample taken at primary tumor resection. Unsorted whole RNA from tumor, nontumor lung or frozen PBMC underwent sequencing. Single TCR cDNA molecules each had their own unique molecular identifier. TCRdb analysed the 5' RACE reads with MiXCR anew, one entry per CDR3 protein. The profile shows roughly 49,000 distinct CDR3 sequences, less than 8.5% of them singletons. With V trimmed by 6 bases and J by 1 base, 7 bases remained unmatched. This CDR3 is 15 amino acids long. Germline-derived CDR1 and CDR2 are MDHEN and SYDVKM. The source of the sample is a study of spatial heterogeneity in lung cancer. Study information: Averaged across combinations, each unique TCR and UMI pairing appeared more than ten times in raw reads, which were uncorrected.

Notes on the study in general: Detection of ubiquitous tumor TCRs in blood was higher at resection than follow-up.

Here the sequenced sample was PBMCs, taken at surgery. The sequence was obtained from a female donor with early-stage non-small cell lung cancer. V gene TRBV28 combines with J gene TRBJ2-7; 9 bases match TRBD1. In DNA form, the CDR3 reads TGTGCCAGCAGCCCGCTGACAGGGGGTTCCTACGAGCAGTACTTC. Translating it yields CASSPLTGGSYEQYF.